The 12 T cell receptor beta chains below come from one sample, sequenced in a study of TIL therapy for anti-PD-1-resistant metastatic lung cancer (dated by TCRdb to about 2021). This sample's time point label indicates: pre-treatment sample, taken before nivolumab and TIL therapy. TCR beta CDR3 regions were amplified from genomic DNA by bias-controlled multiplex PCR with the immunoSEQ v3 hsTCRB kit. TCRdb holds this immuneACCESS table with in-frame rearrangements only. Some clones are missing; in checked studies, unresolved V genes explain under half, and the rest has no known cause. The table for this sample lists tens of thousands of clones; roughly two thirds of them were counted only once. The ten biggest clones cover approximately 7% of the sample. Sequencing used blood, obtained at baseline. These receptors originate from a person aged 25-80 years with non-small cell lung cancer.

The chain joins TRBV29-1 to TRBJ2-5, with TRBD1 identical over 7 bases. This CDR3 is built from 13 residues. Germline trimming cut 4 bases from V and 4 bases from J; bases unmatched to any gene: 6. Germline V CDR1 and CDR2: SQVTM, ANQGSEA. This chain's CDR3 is CSVAQGVRETQYF. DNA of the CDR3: TGCAGCGTTGCTCAGGGGGTCCGAGAGACCCAGTACTTC.

The CDR3 here is CASSQDYLVTRRGFSKTEAFF. The CDR3 bases are TGTGCCAGCAGCCAAGATTATTTGGTAACCAGGAGGGGGTTTTCGAAGACTGAAGCTTTCTTT. The chain joins TRBV4-2 to TRBJ1-1; perhaps TRBD1 as D (6 bases). Per germline, CDR1 LGHNA and CDR2 YNFKEQ. V dropped 0 bases and J dropped 5 bases, with 31 bases sitting between them. CDR3 size: 21 residues.

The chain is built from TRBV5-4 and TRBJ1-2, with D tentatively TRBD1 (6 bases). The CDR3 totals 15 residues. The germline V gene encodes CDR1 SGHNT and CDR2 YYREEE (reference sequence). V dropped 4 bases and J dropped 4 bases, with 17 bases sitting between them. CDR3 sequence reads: CASSLRTAGVYGYTF. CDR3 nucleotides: TGTGCCAGCAGCCTAAGGACAGCGGGAGTCTATGGCTACACCTTC.

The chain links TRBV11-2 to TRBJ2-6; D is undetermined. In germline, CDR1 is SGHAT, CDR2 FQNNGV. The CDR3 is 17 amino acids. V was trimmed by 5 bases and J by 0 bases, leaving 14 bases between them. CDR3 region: CASSPRATGSGANVLTF. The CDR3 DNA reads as TGTGCCAGCAGCCCCCGGGCTACGGGCTCTGGGGCCAACGTCCTGACTTTC.

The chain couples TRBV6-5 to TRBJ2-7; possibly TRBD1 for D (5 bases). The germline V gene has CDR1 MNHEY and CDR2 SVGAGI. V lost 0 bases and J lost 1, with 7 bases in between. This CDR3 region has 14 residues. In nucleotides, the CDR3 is TGTGCCAGCAGTTACTCGGCAGGGTCCTACGAGCAGTACTTC. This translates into CASSYSAGSYEQYF.

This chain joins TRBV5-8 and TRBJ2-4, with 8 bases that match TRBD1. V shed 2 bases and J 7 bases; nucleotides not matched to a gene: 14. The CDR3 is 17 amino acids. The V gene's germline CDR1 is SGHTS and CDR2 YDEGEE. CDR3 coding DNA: TGTGCCAGCAGCTTATACCAGGGGGCAGATTTGAGGAACATTCAGTACTTC. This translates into CASSLYQGADLRNIQYF.

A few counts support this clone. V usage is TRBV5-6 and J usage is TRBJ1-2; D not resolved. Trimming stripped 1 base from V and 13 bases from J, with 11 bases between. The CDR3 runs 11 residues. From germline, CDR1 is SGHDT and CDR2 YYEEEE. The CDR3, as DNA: TGTGCCAGCAGCTTGCTAGGGTTCGTCACCTTC. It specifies CASSLLGFVTF.

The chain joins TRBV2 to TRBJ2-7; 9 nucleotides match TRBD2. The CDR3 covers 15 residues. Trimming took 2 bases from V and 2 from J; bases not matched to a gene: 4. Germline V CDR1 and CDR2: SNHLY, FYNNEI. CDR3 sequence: CASSEFGLATYEQYF. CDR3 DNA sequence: TGTGCCAGCAGTGAATTTGGACTAGCGACCTACGAGCAGTACTTC.

The CDR3 spells CASSLGWDSIDMNTEAFF. In DNA, the CDR3 is TGTGCCAGCAGCTTGGGGTGGGACAGTATTGATATGAACACTGAAGCTTTCTTT. The chain couples TRBV7-9 to TRBJ1-1; 7 bases are shared with TRBD1. The V gene end was trimmed by 3 bases and the J gene end by 0 bases; junction bases not matched to a gene: 13. Germline CDR1 is SEHNR and CDR2 is FQNEAQ (reference sequence). The CDR3 covers 18 residues.

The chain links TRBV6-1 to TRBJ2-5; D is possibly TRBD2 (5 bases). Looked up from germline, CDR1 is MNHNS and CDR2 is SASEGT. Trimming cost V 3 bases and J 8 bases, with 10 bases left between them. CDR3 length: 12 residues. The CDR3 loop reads CASSEAPGTQYF. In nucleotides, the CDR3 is TGTGCCAGCAGTGAGGCCCCGGGAACCCAGTACTTC.

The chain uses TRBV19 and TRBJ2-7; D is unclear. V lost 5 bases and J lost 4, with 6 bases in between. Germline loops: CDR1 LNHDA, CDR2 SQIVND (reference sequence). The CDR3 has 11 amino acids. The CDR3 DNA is TGTGCCAGTAGTCCCGGGTACGAGCAGTACTTC. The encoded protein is CASSPGYEQYF.

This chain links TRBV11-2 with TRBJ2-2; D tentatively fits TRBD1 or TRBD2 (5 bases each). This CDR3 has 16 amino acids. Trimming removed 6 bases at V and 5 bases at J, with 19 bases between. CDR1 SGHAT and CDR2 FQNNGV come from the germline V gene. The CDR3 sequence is CASSLMGRASTGELFF. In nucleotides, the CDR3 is TGTGCCAGCAGTCTTATGGGGCGGGCTTCAACCGGGGAGCTGTTTTTT.